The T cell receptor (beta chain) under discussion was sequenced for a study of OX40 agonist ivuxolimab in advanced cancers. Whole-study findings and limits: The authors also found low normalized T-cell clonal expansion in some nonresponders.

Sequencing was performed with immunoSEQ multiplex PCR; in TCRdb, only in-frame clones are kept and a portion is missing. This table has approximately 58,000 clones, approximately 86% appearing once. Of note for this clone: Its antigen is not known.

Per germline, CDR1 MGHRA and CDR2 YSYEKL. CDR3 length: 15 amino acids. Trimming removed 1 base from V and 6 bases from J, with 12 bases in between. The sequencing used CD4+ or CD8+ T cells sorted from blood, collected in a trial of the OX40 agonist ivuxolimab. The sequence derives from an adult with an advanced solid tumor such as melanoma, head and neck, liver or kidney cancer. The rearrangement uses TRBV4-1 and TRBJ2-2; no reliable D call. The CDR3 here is CASSQGFGPPGELFF. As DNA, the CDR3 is TGCGCCAGCAGCCAAGGATTCGGTCCCCCCGGGGAGCTGTTTTTT.